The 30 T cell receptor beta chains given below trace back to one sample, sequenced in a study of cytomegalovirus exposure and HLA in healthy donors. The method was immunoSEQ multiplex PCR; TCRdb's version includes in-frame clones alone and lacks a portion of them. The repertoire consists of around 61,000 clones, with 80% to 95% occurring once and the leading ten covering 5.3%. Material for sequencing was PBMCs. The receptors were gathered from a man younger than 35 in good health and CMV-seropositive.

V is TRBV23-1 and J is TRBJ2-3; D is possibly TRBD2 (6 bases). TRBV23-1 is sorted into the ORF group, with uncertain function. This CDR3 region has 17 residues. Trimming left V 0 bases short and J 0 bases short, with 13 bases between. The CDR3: CASSQSRGDPSTDTQYF. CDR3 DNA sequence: TGCGCCAGCAGTCAATCGCGCGGGGACCCTAGCACAGATACGCAGTATTTT.

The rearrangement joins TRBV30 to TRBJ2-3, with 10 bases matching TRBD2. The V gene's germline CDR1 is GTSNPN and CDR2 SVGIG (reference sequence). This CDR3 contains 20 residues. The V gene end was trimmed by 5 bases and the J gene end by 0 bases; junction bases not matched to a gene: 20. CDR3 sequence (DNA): TGTGCCTGGGGACCTTGGATTTCCTCCATAGCGGGAGGAAGCACAGATACGCAGTATTTT. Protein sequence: CAWGPWISSIAGGSTDTQYF.

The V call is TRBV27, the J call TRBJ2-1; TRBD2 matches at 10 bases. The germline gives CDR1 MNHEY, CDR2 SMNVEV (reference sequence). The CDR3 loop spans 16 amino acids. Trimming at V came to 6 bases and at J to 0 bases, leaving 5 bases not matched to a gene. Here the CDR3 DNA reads TGTGCCAGCAGCGCCCTAGCGGGAGTCTCCTACAATGAGCAGTTCTTC. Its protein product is CASSALAGVSYNEQFF.

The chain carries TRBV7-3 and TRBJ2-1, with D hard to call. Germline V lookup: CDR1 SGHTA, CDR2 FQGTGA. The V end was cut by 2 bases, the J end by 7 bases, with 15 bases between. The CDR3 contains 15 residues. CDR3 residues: CASSLGPSAGNEQFF. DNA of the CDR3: TGTGCCAGCAGCTTAGGCCCCAGCGCCGGGAATGAGCAGTTCTTC.

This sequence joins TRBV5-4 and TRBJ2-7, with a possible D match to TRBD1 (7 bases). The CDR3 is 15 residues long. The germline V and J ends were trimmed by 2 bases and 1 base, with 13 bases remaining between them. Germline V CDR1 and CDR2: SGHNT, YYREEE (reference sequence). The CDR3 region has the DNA TGTGCCAGCAGCTTCGGAGGGGACAGATCCTACGAGCAGTACTTC. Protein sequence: CASSFGGDRSYEQYF.

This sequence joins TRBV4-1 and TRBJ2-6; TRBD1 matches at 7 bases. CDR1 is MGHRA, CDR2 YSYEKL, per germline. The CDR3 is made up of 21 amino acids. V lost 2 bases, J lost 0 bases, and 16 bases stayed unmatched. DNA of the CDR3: TGCGCCAGCAGCCAATACGCGGTAGACAGGGAAGAATACTCTGGGGCCAACGTCCTGACTTTC. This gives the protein CASSQYAVDREEYSGANVLTF.

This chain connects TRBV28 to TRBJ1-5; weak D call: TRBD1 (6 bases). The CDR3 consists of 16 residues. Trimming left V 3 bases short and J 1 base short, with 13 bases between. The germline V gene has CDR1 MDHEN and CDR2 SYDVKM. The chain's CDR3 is CASSFLVQGSNQPQHF. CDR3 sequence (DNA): TGTGCCAGCAGTTTTCTTGTACAGGGAAGCAATCAGCCCCAGCATTTT. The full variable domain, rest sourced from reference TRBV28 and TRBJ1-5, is DVKVTQSSRYLVKRTGEKVFLECVQDMDHENMFWYRQDPGLGLRLIYFSYDVKMKEKGDIPEGYSVSREKKERFSLILESASTNQTSMYLCASSFLVQGSNQPQHFGDGTRLSIL.

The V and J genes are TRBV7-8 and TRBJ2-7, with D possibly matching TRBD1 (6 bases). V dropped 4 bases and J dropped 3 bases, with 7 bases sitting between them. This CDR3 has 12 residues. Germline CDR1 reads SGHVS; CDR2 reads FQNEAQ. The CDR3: CASSYRVYEQYF. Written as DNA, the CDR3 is TGTGCCAGCAGCTACAGGGTCTACGAGCAGTACTTC.

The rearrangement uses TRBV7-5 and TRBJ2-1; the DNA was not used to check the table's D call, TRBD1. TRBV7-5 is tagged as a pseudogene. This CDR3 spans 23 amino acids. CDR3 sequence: CARSCTGTEGRIGGSSSYNEQFF. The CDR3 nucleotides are TGTGCCAGAAGTTGTACCGGGACAGAAGGAAGAATTGGGGGTTCGAGCTCCTACAATGAGCAGTTCTTC.

CDR3 DNA: TGCAGCGCAGGGGCGATAAACACAGATACGCAGTATTTT. Its translation: CSAGAINTDTQYF. V and J are TRBV29-1 and TRBJ2-3; tentatively, D is TRBD1 (6 bases). Per germline, CDR1 SQVTM and CDR2 ANQGSEA. Trimming shortened V by 7 bases and J by 2 bases, and 13 bases separated the two germline ends. CDR3 size: 13 residues.

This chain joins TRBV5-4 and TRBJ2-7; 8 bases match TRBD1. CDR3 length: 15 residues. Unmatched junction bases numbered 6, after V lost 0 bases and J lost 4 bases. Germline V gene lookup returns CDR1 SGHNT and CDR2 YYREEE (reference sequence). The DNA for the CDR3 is TGTGCCAGCAGCTTGGGAAGACAGGGGAAGTACGAGCAGTACTTC. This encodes CASSLGRQGKYEQYF.

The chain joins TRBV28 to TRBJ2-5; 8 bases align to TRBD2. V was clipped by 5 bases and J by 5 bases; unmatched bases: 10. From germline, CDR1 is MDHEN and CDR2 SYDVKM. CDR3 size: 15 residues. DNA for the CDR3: TGTGCCAGCAGTGCGTCCGGGGGGGGTGGGGAGACCCAGTACTTC. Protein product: CASSASGGGGETQYF.

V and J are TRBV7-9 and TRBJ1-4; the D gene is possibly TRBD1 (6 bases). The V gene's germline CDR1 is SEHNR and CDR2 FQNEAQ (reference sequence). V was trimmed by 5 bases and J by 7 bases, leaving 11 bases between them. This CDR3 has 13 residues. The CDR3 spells CASSLRTAEKLFF. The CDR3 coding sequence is TGTGCCAGCAGCCTGCGGACAGCTGAAAAACTGTTTTTT. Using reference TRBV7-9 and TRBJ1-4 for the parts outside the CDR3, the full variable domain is DTGVSQNPRHKITKRGQNVTFRCDPISEHNRLYWYRQTLGQGPEFLTYFQNEAQLEKSRLLSDRFSAERPKGSFSTLEIQRTEQGDSAMYLCASSLRTAEKLFFGSGTQLSVL.

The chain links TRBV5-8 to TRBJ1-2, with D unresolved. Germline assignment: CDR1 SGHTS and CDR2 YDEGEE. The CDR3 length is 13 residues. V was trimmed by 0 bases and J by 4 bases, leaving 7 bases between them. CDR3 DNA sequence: TGTGCCAGCAGCTTGGTAGGAGCCTATGGCTACACCTTC. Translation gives CASSLVGAYGYTF.

CDR3 region: CASSTWDSPNAKNIQYF. The CDR3 coding sequence is TGTGCCAGCAGCACCTGGGACTCTCCGAATGCCAAAAACATTCAGTACTTC. This chain joins TRBV21-1 and TRBJ2-4; TRBD2, as called in the table, went unchecked against the DNA. TRBV21-1 is a pseudogene. The CDR3 covers 17 residues.

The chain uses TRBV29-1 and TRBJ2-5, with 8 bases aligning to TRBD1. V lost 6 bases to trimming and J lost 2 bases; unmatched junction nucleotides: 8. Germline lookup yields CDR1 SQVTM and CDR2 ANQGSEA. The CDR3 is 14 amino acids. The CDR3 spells CSVRRTGKQETQYF. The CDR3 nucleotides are TGCAGCGTGCGCCGGACAGGGAAACAAGAGACCCAGTACTTC.

As DNA, the CDR3 is TGTGCCAGCAGTCGACAGGGCCCCTACAATGAGCAGTTCTTC. Encoded protein: CASSRQGPYNEQFF. V gene TRBV27 combines with J gene TRBJ2-1; 7 nucleotides line up with TRBD1. The CDR3 is 14 residues long. Trimming took 5 bases from V and 2 from J; bases not matched to a gene: 3. Per germline, CDR1 MNHEY and CDR2 SMNVEV (reference sequence).

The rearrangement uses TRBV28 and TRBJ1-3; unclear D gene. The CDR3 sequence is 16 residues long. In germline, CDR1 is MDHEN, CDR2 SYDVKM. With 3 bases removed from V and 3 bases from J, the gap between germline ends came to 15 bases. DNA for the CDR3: TGTGCCAGCAGTTTTACACACGGGAGCCTTGGAAACACCATATATTTT. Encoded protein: CASSFTHGSLGNTIYF.

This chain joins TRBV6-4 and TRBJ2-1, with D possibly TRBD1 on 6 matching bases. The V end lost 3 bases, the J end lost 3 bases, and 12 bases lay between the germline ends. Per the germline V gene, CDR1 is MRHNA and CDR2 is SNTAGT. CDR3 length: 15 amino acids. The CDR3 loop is CASSEVSGDYNEQFF. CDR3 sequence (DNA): TGTGCCAGCAGTGAAGTATCAGGGGACTACAATGAGCAGTTCTTC.

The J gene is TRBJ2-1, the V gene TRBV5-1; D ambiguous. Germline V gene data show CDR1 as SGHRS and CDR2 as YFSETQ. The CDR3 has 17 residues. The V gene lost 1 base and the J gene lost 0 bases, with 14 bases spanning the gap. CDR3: CASSLTAGELSYNEQFF. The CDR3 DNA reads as TGCGCCAGCAGCTTGACCGCAGGCGAACTCTCCTACAATGAGCAGTTCTTC.

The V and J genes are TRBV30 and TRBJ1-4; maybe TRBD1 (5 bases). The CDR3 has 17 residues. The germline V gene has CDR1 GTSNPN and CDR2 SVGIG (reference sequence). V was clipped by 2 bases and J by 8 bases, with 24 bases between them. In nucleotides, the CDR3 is TGTGCCTGGAGTAGGGTCTCGTTGGTGCGGGGCGTCGAAAAACTGTTTTTT. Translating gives CAWSRVSLVRGVEKLFF.

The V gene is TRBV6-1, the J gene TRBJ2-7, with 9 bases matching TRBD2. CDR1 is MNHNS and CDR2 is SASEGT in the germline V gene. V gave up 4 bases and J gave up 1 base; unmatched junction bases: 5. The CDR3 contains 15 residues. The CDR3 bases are TGTGCCAGCAGTGGTGAAACTAGCGGGTCCTACGAGCAGTACTTC. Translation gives CASSGETSGSYEQYF.

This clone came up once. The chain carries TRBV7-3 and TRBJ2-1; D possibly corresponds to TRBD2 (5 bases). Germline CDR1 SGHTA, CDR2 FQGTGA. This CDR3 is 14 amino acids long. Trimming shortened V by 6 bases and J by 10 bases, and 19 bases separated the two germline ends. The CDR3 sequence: CASSFRGNHGEQFF. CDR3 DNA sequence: TGTGCCAGCAGTTTTCGAGGGAATCACGGGGAGCAGTTCTTC.

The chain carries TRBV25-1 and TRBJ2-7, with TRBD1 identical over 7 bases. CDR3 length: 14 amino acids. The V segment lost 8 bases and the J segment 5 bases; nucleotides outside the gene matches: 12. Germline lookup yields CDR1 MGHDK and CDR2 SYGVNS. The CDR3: CASRGAGGFHEQYF. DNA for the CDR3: TGTGCCAGCCGAGGGGCAGGGGGATTCCACGAGCAGTACTTC.

CDR3 sequence: CASLWTGGNQPQHF. The CDR3 DNA sequence: TGTGCCAGCCTGTGGACAGGGGGCAATCAGCCCCAGCATTTT. The gene calls are TRBV6-5 and TRBJ1-5, with 9 bases identical to TRBD1. The length of the CDR3 is 14 residues. V lost 8 bases to trimming and J lost 2 bases; unmatched junction nucleotides: 4. The V gene's germline CDR1 is MNHEY and CDR2 SVGAGI.

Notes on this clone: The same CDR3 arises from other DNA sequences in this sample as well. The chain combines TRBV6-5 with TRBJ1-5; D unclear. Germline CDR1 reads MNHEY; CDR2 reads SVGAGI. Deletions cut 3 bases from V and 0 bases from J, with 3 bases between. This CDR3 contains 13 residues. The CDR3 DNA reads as TGTGCCAGCAGTTATCTTAGCAATCAGCCCCAGCATTTT. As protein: CASSYLSNQPQHF.

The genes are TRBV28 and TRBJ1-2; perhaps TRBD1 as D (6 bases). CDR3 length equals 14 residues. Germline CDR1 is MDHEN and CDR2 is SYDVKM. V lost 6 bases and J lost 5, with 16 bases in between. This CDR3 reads CASRLGIGGYGYTF. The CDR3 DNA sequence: TGTGCCAGCAGGCTGGGGATAGGGGGTTATGGCTACACCTTC.

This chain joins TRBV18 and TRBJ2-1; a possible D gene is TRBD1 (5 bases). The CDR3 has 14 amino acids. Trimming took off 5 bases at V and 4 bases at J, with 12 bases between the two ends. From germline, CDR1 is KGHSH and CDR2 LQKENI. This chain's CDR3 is CASSRGRVYNEQFF. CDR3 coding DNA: TGTGCCAGCTCAAGGGGCAGGGTTTACAATGAGCAGTTCTTC.

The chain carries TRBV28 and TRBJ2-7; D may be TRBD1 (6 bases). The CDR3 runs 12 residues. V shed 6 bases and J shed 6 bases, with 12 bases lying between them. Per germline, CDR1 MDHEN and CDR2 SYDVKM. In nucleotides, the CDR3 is TGTGCCAGCAGACCTACAGGGCGCGAGCAGTACTTC. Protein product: CASRPTGREQYF.

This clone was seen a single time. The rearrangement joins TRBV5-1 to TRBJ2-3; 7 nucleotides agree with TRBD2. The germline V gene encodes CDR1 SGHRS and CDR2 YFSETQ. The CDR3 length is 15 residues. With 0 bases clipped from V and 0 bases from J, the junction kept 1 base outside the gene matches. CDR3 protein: CASSLDSGSTDTQYF. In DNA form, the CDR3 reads TGCGCCAGCAGCTTGGATAGCGGGAGCACAGATACGCAGTATTTT. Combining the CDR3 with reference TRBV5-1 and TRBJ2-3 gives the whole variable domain KAGVTQTPRYLIKTRGQQVTLSCSPISGHRSVSWYQQTPGQGLQFLFEYFSETQRNKGNFPGRFSGRQFSNSRSEMNVSTLELGDSALYLCASSLDSGSTDTQYFGPGTRLTVL.